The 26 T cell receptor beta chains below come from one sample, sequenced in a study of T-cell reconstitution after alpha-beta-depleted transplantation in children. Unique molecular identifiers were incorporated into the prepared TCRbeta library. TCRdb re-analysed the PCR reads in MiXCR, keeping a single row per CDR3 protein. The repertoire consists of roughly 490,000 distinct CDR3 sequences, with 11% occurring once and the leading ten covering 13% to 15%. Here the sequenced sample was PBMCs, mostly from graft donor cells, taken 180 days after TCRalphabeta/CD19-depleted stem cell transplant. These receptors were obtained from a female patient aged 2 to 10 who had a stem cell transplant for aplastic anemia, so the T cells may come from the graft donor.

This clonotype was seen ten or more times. CDR3: CSVEGGTRKKETQYF. Here the CDR3 DNA reads TGCAGCGTTGAAGGTGGGACTAGAAAAAAAGAGACCCAGTACTTC. This chain links TRBV29-1 with TRBJ2-5; 8 nucleotides agree with TRBD2. The CDR3 sequence is 15 residues long. Germline trimming cut 1 base from V and 3 bases from J; bases unmatched to any gene: 7. The V gene's germline CDR1 is SQVTM and CDR2 ANQGSEA.

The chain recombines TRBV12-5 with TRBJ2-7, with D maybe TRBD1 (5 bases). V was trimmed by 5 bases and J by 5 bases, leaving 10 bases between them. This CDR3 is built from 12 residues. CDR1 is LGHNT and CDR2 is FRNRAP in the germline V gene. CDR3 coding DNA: TGTGCTAGTGGTCCAGGGTGGGACGAGCAGTACGTC. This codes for CASGPGWDEQYV.

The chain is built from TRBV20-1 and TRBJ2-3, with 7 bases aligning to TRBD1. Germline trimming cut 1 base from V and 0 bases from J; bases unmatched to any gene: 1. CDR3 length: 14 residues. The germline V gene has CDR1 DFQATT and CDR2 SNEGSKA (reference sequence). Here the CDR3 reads CSARVTGSTDTQYF. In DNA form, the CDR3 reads TGCAGTGCTAGAGTGACAGGGAGCACAGATACGCAGTATTTT.

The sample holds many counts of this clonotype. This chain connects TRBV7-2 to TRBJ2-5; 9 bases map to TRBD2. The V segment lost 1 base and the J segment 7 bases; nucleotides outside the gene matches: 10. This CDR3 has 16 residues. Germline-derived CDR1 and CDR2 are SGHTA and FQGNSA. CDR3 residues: CASSLGASGIGRTQYF. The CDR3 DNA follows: TGTGCCAGCAGCTTAGGGGCTAGCGGGATAGGGAGGACCCAGTACTTC. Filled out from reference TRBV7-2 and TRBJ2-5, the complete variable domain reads GAGVSQSPSNKVTEKGKDVELRCDPISGHTALYWYRQSLGQGLEFLIYFQGNSAPDKSGLPSDRFSAERTGGSVSTLTIQRTQQEDSAVYLCASSLGASGIGRTQYFGPGTRLLVL.

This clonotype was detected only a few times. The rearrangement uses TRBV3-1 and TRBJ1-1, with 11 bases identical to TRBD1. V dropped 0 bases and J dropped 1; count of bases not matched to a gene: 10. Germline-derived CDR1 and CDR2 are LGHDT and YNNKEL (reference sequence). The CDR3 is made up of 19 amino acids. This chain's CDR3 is CASSQDEGDRGTENTEAFF. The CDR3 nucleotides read TGTGCCAGCAGCCAAGATGAGGGGGACAGGGGGACAGAGAACACTGAAGCTTTCTTT.

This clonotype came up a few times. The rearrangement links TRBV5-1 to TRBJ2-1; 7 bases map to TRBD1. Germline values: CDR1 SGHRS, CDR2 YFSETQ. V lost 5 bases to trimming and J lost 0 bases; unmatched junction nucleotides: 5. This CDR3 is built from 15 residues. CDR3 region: CASRQGLLSYNEQFF. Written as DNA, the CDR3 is TGCGCCAGCAGACAGGGGTTACTCTCCTACAATGAGCAGTTCTTC.

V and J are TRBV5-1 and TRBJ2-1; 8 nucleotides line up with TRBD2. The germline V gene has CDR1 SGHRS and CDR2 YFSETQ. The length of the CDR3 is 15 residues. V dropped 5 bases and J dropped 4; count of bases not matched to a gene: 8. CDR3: CASSPESGSYNEQFF. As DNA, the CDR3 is TGCGCCAGCAGTCCTGAAAGCGGGAGTTACAATGAGCAGTTCTTC.

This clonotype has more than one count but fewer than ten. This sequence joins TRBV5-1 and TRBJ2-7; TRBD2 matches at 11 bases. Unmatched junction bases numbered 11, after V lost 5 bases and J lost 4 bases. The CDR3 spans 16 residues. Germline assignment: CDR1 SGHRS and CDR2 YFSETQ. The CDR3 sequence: CASSKTTSGRDYEQYF. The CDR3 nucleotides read TGCGCCAGCAGTAAGACTACTAGCGGGAGAGATTACGAGCAGTACTTC.

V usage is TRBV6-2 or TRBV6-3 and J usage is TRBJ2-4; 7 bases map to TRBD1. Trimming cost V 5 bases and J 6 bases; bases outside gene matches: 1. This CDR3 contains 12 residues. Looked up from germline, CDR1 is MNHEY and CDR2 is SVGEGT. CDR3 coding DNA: TGTGCCAGCAGTCGACAGGGAAACATTCAGTACTTC. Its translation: CASSRQGNIQYF.

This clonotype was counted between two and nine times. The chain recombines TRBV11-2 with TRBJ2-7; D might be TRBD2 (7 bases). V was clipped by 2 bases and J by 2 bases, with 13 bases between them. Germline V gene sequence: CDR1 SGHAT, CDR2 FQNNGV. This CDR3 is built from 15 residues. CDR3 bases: TGTGCCAGCAGCTTAATCGCGGGGGCTACCTACGAGCAGTACTTC. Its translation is CASSLIAGATYEQYF.

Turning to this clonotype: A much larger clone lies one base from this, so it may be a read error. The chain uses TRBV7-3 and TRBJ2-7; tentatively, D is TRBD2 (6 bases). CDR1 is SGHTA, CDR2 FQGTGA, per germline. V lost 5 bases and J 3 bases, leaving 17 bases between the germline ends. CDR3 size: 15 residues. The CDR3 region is CASSQGIGRIYEQYF. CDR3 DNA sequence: TGTGCCAGCAGCCAAGGGATAGGGAGGATCTACGAGCAGTACTTC. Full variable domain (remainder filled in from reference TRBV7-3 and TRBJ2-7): GAGVSQTPSNKVTEKGKYVELRCDPISGHTALYWYRQSLGQGPEFLIYFQGTGAADDSGLPNDRFFAVRPEGSVSTLKIQRTERGDSAVYLCASSQGIGRIYEQYFGPGTRLTVT.

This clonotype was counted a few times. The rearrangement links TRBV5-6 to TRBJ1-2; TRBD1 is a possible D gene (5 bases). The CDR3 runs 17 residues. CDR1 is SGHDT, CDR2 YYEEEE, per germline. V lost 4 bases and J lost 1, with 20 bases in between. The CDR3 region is CASSISIQGTYNYGYTF. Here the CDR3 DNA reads TGTGCCAGCAGCATCTCCATTCAGGGAACCTATAACTATGGCTACACCTTC.

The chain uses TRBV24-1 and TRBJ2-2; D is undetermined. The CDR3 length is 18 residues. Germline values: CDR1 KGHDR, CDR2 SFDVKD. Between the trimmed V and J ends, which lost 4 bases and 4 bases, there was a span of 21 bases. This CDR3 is CATSEAMGNRWSTGELFF. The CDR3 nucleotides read TGTGCCACCAGTGAGGCCATGGGAAACCGGTGGTCCACCGGGGAGCTGTTTTTT.

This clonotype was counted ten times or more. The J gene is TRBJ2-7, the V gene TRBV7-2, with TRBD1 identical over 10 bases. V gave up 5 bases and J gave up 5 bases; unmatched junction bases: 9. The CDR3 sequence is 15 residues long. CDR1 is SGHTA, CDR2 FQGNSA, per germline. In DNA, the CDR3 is TGTGCCAGCAGCAACCGACGGGACAGGGGCGACGAGCAGTACTTC. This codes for CASSNRRDRGDEQYF.

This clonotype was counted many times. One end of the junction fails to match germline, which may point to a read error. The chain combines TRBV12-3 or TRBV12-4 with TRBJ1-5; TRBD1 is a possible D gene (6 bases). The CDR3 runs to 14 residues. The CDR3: CASSLGGANQPQHF. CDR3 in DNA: TGCGCCAGCAGCCTAGGGGGGGCTAATCAGCCCCAGCATTTT.

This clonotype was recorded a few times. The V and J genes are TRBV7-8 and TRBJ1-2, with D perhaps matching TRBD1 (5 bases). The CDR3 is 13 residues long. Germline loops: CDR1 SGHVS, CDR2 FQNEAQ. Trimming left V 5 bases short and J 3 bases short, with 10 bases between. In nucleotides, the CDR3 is TGTGCCAGCAGCCTAAGGGACCACTATGGCTACACCTTC. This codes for CASSLRDHYGYTF. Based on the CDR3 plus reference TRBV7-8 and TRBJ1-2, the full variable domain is GAGVSQSPRYKVAKRGQDVALRCDPISGHVSLFWYQQALGQGPEFLTYFQNEAQLDKSGLPSDRFFAERPEGSVSTLKIQRTQQEDSAVYLCASSLRDHYGYTFGSGTRLTVV.

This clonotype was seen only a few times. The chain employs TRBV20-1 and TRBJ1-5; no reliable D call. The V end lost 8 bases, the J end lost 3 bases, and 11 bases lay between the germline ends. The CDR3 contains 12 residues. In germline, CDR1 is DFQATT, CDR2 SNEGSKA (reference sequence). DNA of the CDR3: TGCAGTTTTGCGGGTCCCAATCAGCCCCAGCATTTT. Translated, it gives CSFAGPNQPQHF.

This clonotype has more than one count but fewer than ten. CDR3 sequence reads: CSAAWQPNTEAFF. DNA for the CDR3: TGCAGTGCTGCGTGGCAGCCGAACACTGAAGCTTTCTTT. The chain uses TRBV20-1 and TRBJ1-1; D unresolved. The CDR3 is 13 residues long. Trimming pared 5 bases from V and 1 base from J, leaving 11 bases between. Germline V lookup: CDR1 DFQATT, CDR2 SNEGSKA (reference sequence).

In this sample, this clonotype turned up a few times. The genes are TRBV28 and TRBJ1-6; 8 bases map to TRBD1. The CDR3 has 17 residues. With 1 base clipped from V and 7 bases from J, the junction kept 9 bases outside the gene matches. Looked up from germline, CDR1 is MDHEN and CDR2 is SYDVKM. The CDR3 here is CASSLFPGGAGNSPLHF. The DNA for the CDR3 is TGTGCCAGCAGTTTATTTCCAGGGGGCGCGGGGAATTCACCCCTCCACTTT.

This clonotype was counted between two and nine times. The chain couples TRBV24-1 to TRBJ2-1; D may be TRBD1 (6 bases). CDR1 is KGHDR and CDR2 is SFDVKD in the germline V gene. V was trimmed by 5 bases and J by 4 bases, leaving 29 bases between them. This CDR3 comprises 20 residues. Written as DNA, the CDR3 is TGTGCCACCAGTGGCGTTTTTGGGGGCGATAGTTATTCGGCTTACAATGAGCAGTTCTTC. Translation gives CATSGVFGGDSYSAYNEQFF.

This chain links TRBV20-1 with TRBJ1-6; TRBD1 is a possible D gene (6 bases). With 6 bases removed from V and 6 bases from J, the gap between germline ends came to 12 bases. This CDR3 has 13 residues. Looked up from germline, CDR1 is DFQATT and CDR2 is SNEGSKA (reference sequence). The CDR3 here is CSARTGTNSPLHF. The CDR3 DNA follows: TGCAGTGCGAGAACAGGGACTAATTCACCCCTCCACTTT.

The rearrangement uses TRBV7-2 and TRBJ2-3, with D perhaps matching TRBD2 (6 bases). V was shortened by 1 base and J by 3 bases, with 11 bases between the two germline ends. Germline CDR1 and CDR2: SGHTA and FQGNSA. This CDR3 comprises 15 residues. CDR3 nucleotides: TGTGCCAGCAGCTTAGATTCGGGAGTTACAGATACGCAGTATTTT. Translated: CASSLDSGVTDTQYF. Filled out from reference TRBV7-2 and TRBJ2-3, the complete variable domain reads GAGVSQSPSNKVTEKGKDVELRCDPISGHTALYWYRQSLGQGLEFLIYFQGNSAPDKSGLPSDRFSAERTGGSVSTLTIQRTQQEDSAVYLCASSLDSGVTDTQYFGPGTRLTVL.

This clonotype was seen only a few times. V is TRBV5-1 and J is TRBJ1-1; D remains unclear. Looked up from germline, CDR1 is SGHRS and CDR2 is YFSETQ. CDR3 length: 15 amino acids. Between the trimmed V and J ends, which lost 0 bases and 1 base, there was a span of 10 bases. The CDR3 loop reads CASSLAPVKNTEAFF. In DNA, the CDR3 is TGCGCCAGCAGCTTGGCTCCGGTAAAGAACACTGAAGCTTTCTTT.

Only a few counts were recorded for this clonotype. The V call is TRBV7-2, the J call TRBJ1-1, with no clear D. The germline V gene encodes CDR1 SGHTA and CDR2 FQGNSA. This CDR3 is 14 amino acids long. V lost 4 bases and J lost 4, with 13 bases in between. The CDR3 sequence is CASSSRRWGTEAFF. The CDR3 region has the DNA TGTGCCAGCAGCTCCAGACGGTGGGGCACTGAAGCTTTCTTT. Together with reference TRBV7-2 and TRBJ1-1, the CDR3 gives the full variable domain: GAGVSQSPSNKVTEKGKDVELRCDPISGHTALYWYRQSLGQGLEFLIYFQGNSAPDKSGLPSDRFSAERTGGSVSTLTIQRTQQEDSAVYLCASSSRRWGTEAFFGQGTRLTVV.

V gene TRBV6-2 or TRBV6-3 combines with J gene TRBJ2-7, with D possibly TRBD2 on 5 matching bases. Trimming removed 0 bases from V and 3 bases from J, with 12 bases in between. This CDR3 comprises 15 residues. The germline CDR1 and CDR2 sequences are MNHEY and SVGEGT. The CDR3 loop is CASSYSRLEGYEQYV. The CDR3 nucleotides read TGTGCCAGCAGTTACTCGAGGCTTGAGGGCTACGAGCAGTACGTC.

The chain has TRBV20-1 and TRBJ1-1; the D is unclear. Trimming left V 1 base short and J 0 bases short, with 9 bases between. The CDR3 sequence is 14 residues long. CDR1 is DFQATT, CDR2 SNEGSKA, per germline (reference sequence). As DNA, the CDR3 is TGCAGTGCTAGAGTGGGGAATATGAACACTGAAGCTTTCTTT. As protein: CSARVGNMNTEAFF.